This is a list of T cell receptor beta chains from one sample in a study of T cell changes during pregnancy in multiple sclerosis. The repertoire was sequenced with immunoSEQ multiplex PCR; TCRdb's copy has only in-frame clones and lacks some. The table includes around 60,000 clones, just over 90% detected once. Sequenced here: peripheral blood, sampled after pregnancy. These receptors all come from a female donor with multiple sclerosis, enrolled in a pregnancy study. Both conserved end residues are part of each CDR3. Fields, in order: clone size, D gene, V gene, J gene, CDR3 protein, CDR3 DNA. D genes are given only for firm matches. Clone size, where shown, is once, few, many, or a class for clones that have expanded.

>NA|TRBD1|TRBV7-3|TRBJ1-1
CASSLTGGLNTEAFF
TGTGCCAGCAGCTTGACAGGGGGCCTGAACACTGAAGCTTTCTTT
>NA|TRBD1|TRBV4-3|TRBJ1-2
CASSQAAGTGFGYTF
TGCGCCAGCAGCCAGGCTGCCGGGACAGGGTTTGGCTACACCTTC
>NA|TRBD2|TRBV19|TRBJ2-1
CASSIIGVAGINSYNEQFF
TGTGCCAGTAGTATAATCGGGGTAGCGGGGATTAACTCCTACAATGAGCAGTTCTTC
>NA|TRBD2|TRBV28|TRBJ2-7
CARRGGTWALYYEQYF
TGTGCCAGGAGGGGAGGGACCTGGGCCTTGTACTACGAGCAGTACTTC
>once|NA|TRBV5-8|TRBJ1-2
CASSSQGNYGYTF
TGTGCCAGCAGCTCACAGGGAAACTATGGCTACACCTTC
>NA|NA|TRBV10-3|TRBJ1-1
CAISRSGENTEAFF
TGTGCCATCTCTAGGAGCGGAGAGAACACTGAAGCTTTCTTT
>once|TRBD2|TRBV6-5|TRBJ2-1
CASRGTIDNEQFF
TGTGCCAGCAGGGGGACTATCGACAATGAGCAGTTCTTC
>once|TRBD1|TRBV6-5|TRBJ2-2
CASRGQASTGELFF
TGTGCCAGCAGAGGACAGGCGAGCACCGGGGAGCTGTTTTTT
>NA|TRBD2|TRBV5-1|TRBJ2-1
CASSGSGASYNEQFF
TGCGCCAGCAGCGGTAGCGGGGCCTCCTACAATGAGCAGTTCTTC
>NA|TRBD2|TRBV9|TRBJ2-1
CASSLAGDEQFF
TGTGCCAGCAGCCTAGCGGGAGATGAGCAGTTCTTC
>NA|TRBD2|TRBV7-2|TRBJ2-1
CASSSSGRGYNEQFF
TGTGCCAGCAGCTCGTCCGGGAGGGGCTACAATGAGCAGTTCTTC
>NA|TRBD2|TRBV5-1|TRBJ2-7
CASRMQGTSFNEQYF
TGCGCCAGCAGAATGCAAGGGACTAGCTTCAACGAGCAGTACTTC
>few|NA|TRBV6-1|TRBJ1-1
CASSATGNTEAFF
TGTGCCAGCAGTGCCACAGGGAACACTGAAGCTTTCTTT
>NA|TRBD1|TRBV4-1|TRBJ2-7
CASSQGTGDEQYF
TGCGCCAGCAGCCAAGGGACAGGGGACGAGCAGTACTTC
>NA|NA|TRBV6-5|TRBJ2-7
CASSTGTGAYEQYF
TGTGCCAGCAGTACCGGGACGGGGGCCTACGAGCAGTACTTC
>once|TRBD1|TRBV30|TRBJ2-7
CAWEVPGQVNYEQYF
TGTGCCTGGGAGGTACCGGGACAGGTGAACTACGAGCAGTACTTC
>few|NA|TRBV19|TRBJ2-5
CASRQAGETQYF
TGTGCCAGTAGACAAGCAGGGGAGACCCAGTACTTC
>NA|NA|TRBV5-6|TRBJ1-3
CASSPGRGNTIYF
TGTGCCAGCAGCCCTGGCCGAGGAAACACCATATATTTT
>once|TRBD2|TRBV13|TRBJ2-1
CASSSTSGGGENEQFF
TGTGCCAGCAGCTCAACTAGCGGGGGAGGTGAGAATGAGCAGTTCTTC
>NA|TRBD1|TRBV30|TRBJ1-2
CALLRTGRGGYTF
TGTGCCTTATTGAGGACAGGGCGGGGTGGCTACACCTTC
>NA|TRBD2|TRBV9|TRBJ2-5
CASSAGTSGKFQETQYF
TGTGCCAGCAGCGCCGGGACTAGCGGGAAGTTCCAAGAGACCCAGTACTTC
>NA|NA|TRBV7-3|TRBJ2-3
CASSFMVGGPVDTQYF
TGTGCCAGCAGCTTTATGGTCGGAGGGCCGGTGGATACGCAGTATTTT
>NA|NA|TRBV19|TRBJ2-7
CASSTTGQPRTYEQYF
TGTGCCAGTAGTACCACAGGACAGCCCCGTACCTACGAGCAGTACTTC
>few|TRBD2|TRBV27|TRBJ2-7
CASSQSTAGTSGVAFWYF
TGTGCCAGCAGCCAATCGACGGCCGGGACTAGCGGGGTTGCTTTCTGGTACTTC
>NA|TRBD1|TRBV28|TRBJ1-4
CASGTGNEKLFF
TGTGCCAGCGGGACAGGGAATGAAAAACTGTTTTTT
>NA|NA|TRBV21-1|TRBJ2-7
CASSKTGESPSYEQYF
TGTGCCAGCAGCAAGACAGGGGAATCCCCCTCCTACGAGCAGTACTTC
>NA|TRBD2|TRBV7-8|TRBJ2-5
CASSLRRGGGLAGQETQYF
TGTGCCAGCAGCTTAAGGCGAGGTGGGGGGCTAGCGGGCCAAGAGACCCAGTACTTC
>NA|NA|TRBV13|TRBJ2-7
CASSLGLSPRFSYEQYF
TGTGCCAGCAGCTTAGGCCTCAGTCCGAGGTTCTCCTACGAGCAGTACTTC
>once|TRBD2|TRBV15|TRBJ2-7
CATSRTSWSSYEQYF
TGTGCCACCAGCCGGACTAGCTGGAGCTCCTACGAGCAGTACTTC
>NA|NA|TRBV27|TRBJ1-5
CASSDRGHNNQPQHF
TGTGCCAGCAGTGACCGGGGACACAACAATCAGCCCCAGCATTTT
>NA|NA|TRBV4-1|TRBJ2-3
CASSQTGFSTDTQYF
TGCGCCAGCAGCCAAACAGGGTTTAGCACAGATACGCAGTATTTT
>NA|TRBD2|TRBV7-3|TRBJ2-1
CASSKYSGRGLYNEQFF
TGTGCCAGCAGCAAATATAGCGGGAGGGGTCTCTACAATGAGCAGTTCTTC
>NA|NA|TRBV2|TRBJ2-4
CASSDAAGRNIQYF
TGTGCCAGCAGTGACGCTGCGGGACGAAACATTCAGTACTTC
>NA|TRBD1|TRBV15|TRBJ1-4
CATSRVSGQAEKLFF
TGTGCCACCAGCAGAGTATCGGGACAGGCTGAAAAACTGTTTTTT
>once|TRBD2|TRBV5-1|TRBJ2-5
CASNPLAGVRETQYF
TGCGCCAGCAACCCACTAGCGGGAGTACGGGAGACCCAGTACTTC
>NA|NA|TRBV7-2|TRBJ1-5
CASSSQGNQPQHF
TGTGCCAGCAGCTCCCAGGGCAATCAGCCCCAGCATTTT
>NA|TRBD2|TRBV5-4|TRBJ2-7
CASSLPGGLNYEQYF
TGTGCCAGCAGCTTGCCGGGAGGGCTAAACTACGAGCAGTACTTC
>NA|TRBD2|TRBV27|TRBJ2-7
CASSLTFRLAAYEQYF
TGTGCCAGCAGTTTAACATTTAGGCTAGCGGCCTACGAGCAGTACTTC
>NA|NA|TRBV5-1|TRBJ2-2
CASSTSNTGELFF
TGCGCCAGCAGCACATCGAACACCGGGGAGCTGTTTTTT
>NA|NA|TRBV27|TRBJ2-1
CASSLFGGQGYNEQFF
TGTGCCAGCAGTTTATTCGGGGGGCAGGGTTACAATGAGCAGTTCTTC
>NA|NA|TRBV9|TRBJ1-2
CASSEGLGGYGYTF
TGTGCCAGCAGCGAGGGACTTGGCGGCTATGGCTACACCTTC
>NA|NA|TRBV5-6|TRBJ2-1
CASSGRGSNEQFF
TGTGCCAGCAGCGGAAGAGGGTCCAATGAGCAGTTCTTC
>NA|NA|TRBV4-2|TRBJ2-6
CASSRQESSGANVLTF
TGTGCCAGCAGCCGACAGGAGAGCTCTGGGGCCAACGTCCTGACTTTC
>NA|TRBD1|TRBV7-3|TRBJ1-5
CASSLDRYSNQPQHF
TGTGCCAGCAGTCTGGACAGGTATAGCAATCAGCCCCAGCATTTT
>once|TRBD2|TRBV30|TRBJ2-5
CAWSVMELSGGADF
TGTGCCTGGAGTGTAATGGAATTGTCGGGAGGGGCGGACTTC
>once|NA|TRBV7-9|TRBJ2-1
CASSGGGEQFF
TGTGCCAGCAGCGGGGGCGGTGAGCAGTTCTTC
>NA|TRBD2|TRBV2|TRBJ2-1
CASSVTSGRSSYNEQFF
TGTGCCAGCAGTGTGACTAGCGGGAGGAGCTCCTACAATGAGCAGTTCTTC
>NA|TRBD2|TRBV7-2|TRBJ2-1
CASSLAGGPNEQFF
TGTGCCAGCAGCTTAGCGGGAGGGCCTAATGAGCAGTTCTTC
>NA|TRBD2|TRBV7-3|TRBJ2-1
CASSLLAGEYNEQFF
TGTGCCAGCAGCCTTCTAGCGGGGGAATACAATGAGCAGTTCTTC
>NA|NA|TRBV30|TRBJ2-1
CAQISANEQFF
TGTGCCCAAATATCAGCGAATGAGCAGTTCTTC
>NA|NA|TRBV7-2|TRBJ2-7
CASSLVGGRDEQYF
TGTGCCAGCAGCTTAGTTGGGGGGAGAGATGAGCAGTACTTC
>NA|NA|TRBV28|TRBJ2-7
CASTLRAGLYEQYF
TGTGCCAGCACCCTTCGGGCGGGGTTATACGAGCAGTACTTC
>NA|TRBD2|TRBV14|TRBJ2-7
CASSPGLAGGGYEQYF
TGTGCCAGCAGCCCGGGACTAGCGGGAGGCGGCTACGAGCAGTACTTC
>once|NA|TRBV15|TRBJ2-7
CATSRDPNRVGEQYF
TGTGCCACCAGCAGAGATCCGAACAGGGTAGGCGAGCAGTACTTC